The 5 T cell receptor beta chains reported below all come from one sample, sequenced in a study of cytomegalovirus exposure and HLA in healthy donors. Amplification used 60 Vbeta primers and 13 Jbeta primers. TCRdb keeps only in-frame clones here, not all; method: immunoSEQ multiplex PCR. This sample has around 97,000 clones, with roughly 76% found just once. The sequenced sample was PBMCs. These receptors were taken from a man in his forties in good health and CMV-seronegative.

The chain joins TRBV7-2 to TRBJ1-4; D possibly corresponds to TRBD1 (6 bases). The germline gives CDR1 SGHTA, CDR2 FQGNSA. The V end lost 4 bases, the J end lost 7 bases, and 10 bases lay between the germline ends. The CDR3 extends over 13 amino acids. The CDR3 loop reads CASSSWTAEKLFF. The CDR3 region has the DNA TGTGCCAGCAGCTCCTGGACAGCTGAAAAACTGTTTTTT. Variable domain in full (rest from reference TRBV7-2 and TRBJ1-4): GAGVSQSPSNKVTEKGKDVELRCDPISGHTALYWYRQSLGQGLEFLIYFQGNSAPDKSGLPSDRFSAERTGGSVSTLTIQRTQQEDSAVYLCASSSWTAEKLFFGSGTQLSVL.

This chain uses TRBV10-3 with TRBJ2-7, with a tentative D call TRBD1 (6 bases). The CDR3 is 14 residues long. The V end was cut by 1 base, the J end by 7 bases, with 14 bases between. Per the germline V gene, CDR1 is ENHRY and CDR2 is SYGVKD. The CDR3 DNA reads as TGTGCCATCAGTGAGTTAGGGACAACACGGGAGCAGTACTTC. It specifies CAISELGTTREQYF.

V is TRBV7-2 and J is TRBJ1-2; maybe TRBD1 (6 bases). CDR1 and CDR2 (germline): SGHTA, FQGNSA. Trimming pared 5 bases from V and 8 bases from J, leaving 18 bases between. The CDR3 loop spans 14 amino acids. CDR3 amino acids: CASSTSPAGAGYTF. CDR3 bases: TGTGCCAGCAGCACCAGTCCAGCGGGGGCCGGCTACACCTTC. The full variable domain, completed using reference TRBV7-2 and TRBJ1-2, is GAGVSQSPSNKVTEKGKDVELRCDPISGHTALYWYRQSLGQGLEFLIYFQGNSAPDKSGLPSDRFSAERTGGSVSTLTIQRTQQEDSAVYLCASSTSPAGAGYTFGSGTRLTVV.

V is TRBV2 and J is TRBJ1-6; 8 bases are a match to TRBD1. The CDR3 is 17 amino acids. Per germline, CDR1 SNHLY and CDR2 FYNNEI. V shed 7 bases, J shed 4 bases, and the junction held 12 bases outside the gene matches. The chain's CDR3 is CASNLRDRRVYNSPLHF. The CDR3 DNA is TGTGCCAGCAACCTCCGGGACAGGCGAGTTTATAATTCACCCCTCCACTTT. The variable domain in full, completed from reference TRBV2 and TRBJ1-6, reads EPEVTQTPSHQVTQMGQEVILRCVPISNHLYFYWYRQILGQKVEFLVSFYNNEISEKSEIFDDQFSVERPDGSNFTLKIRSTKLEDSAMYFCASNLRDRRVYNSPLHFGNGTRLTVT.

CDR3 nucleotide sequence: TGCGCCAGCAGCTTACCGGGACAGGCATTCTATGGCTACACCTTC. Its translation is CASSLPGQAFYGYTF. This chain uses TRBV4-3 with TRBJ1-2; 8 positions match TRBD1. Looked up from germline, CDR1 is LGHNA and CDR2 is YSLEER. The V segment lost 5 bases and the J segment 4 bases; nucleotides outside the gene matches: 9. This CDR3 comprises 15 residues.